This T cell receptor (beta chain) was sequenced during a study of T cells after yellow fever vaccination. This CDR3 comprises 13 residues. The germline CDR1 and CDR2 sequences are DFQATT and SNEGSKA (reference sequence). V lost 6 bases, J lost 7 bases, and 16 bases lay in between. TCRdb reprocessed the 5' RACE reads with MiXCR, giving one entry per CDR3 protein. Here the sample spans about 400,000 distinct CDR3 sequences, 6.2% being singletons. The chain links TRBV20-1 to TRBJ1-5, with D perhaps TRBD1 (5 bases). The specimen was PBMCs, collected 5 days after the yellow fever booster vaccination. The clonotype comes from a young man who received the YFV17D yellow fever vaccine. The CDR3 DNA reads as TGCAGTGCGCGGGGGAGGTTAAGGCAGCCCCAGCATTTT. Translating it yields CSARGRLRQPQHF.